Sequencing of this T cell receptor beta chain was carried out in a study of blood T cell repertoires in COVID-19. Whole-study context: The cDNA or gDNA used as material had been derived from T cells, B-cell-depleted T cells, or PBMCs.

Germline assignment: CDR1 SEHNR and CDR2 FQNEAQ (reference sequence). This CDR3 is 12 amino acids long. V was clipped by 5 bases and J by 6 bases, with 11 bases between them. Residents of 24 US areas, aged about 18 to 95 years, made up the participants. Participant-reported clinical history was the basis for cohort assignment. Recovery among Cohort 3 donors was established by two negative PCRs, clearance, or symptom resolution. Here immunoSEQ multiplex PCR was the method, and the copy in TCRdb shows in-frame clones only, minus some. The sample has over 150,000 clones; about 90% are singletons. The V call is TRBV7-9, the J call TRBJ2-7; possible D gene TRBD2, 6 bases. What was sequenced was PBMCs or T cells enriched from blood (not recorded which). This receptor was taken from a woman aged 50 to 60 who had recovered from COVID-19. The CDR3 DNA follows: TGTGCCAGCAGCGGAGGGTGGGGCGAGCAGTACTTC. Its protein is CASSGGWGEQYF.